One and the same sample provided the 2 T cell receptor beta chains below, sequenced in a study of T cell repertoires in cytomegalovirus infection. TCRdb re-called the reads through MiXCR, storing one row per CDR3 protein. The sample consists of around 770,000 distinct CDR3 sequences, 25% to 35% of them appearing once. The antigens for these receptors are not known. The source material was cultured CD8+ T cells from PBMCs, sampled from culture after CMV antigen stimulation. These receptor sequences come from a human donor in good health (CMV status not recorded). Some clones in this sample may be carry-over from other donors' samples.

V usage is TRBV7-8 and J usage is TRBJ2-1, with D perhaps given as TRBD1 or TRBD2 (7 bases each). The length of the CDR3 is 15 residues. Between the trimmed V and J ends, which lost 5 bases and 8 bases, there was a span of 19 bases. Germline assignment: CDR1 SGHVS and CDR2 FQNEAQ. The CDR3 spells CASSRGRGPGDEQFF. The CDR3 coding sequence is TGTGCCAGCAGCCGGGGGAGGGGGCCGGGAGATGAGCAGTTCTTC.

This clonotype was seen repeatedly, ten times or more. The chain combines TRBV27 with TRBJ2-1; no clear D gene. CDR1 and CDR2 (germline): MNHEY, SMNVEV (reference sequence). The V and J ends lost 2 bases and 8 bases respectively, with 4 bases between them. The CDR3 is made up of 11 amino acids. CDR3 nucleotide sequence: TGTGCCAGCAGTTTAAAGGATGAGCAGTTCTTC. Its protein product is CASSLKDEQFF.